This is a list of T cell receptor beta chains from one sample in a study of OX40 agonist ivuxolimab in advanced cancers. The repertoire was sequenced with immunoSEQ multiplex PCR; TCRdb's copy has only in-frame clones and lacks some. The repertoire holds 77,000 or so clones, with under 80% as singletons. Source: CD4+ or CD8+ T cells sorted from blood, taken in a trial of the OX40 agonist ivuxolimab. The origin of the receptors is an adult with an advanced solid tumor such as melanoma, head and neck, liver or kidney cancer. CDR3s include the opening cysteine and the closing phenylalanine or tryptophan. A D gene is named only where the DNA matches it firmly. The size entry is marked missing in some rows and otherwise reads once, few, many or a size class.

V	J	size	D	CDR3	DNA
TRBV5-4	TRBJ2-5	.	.	CASSFAGRETQYF	TGTGCCAGCAGCTTCGCCGGGCGGGAGACCCAGTACTTC
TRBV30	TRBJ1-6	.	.	CAWTLGDNSPLHF	TGTGCCTGGACCTTGGGCGATAATTCACCCCTCCACTTT
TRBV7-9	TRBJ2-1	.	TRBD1	CATQGAAGEQFF	TGTGCCACCCAGGGGGCGGCTGGTGAGCAGTTCTTC
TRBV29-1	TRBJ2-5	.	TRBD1	CSVARTGGGEQYF	TGCAGCGTCGCTCGGACAGGGGGAGGTGAGCAGTACTTC
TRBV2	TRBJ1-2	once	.	CASSMGPEGLGYTF	TGTGCCAGCAGCATGGGACCCGAGGGACTTGGCTACACCTTC
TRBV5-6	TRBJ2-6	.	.	CASSWWTDPYGANVLTF	TGTGCCAGCAGCTGGTGGACAGATCCTTATGGGGCCAACGTCCTGACTTTC
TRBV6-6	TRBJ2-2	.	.	CASSYAHTGELFF	TGTGCCAGCAGTTACGCCCACACCGGGGAGCTGTTTTTT
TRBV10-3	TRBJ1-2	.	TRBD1	CAISDPGQGITNYGYTF	TGTGCCATCAGTGACCCGGGACAGGGGATTACTAACTATGGCTACACCTTC
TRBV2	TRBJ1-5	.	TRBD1	CASRDSNTRNQPQHF	TGTGCCAGCCGGGACAGTAATACTCGTAATCAGCCCCAGCATTTT
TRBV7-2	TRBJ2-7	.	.	CASSVTKWGSYEQYF	TGTGCCAGCAGCGTTACAAAGTGGGGCTCCTACGAGCAGTACTTC
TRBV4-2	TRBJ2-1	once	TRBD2	CASSLSTMGLAGGNEQFF	TGTGCCAGCAGCCTAAGTACTATGGGACTAGCGGGTGGGAATGAGCAGTTCTTC
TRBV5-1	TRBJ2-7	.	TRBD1	CASSFLGGYYEQYF	TGTGCCAGCAGCTTCTTAGGGGGCTACTACGAGCAGTACTTC
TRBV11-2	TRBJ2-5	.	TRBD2	CASSSGLEGETQYF	TGTGCCAGCAGCTCGGGACTAGAAGGAGAGACCCAGTACTTC
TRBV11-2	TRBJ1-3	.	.	CASSLGSGNTIYF	TGTGCCAGCAGCTTGGGCTCTGGAAACACCATATATTTT
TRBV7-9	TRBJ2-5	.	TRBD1	CASMATGGTETQYF	TGTGCCAGCATGGCAACAGGGGGGACAGAGACCCAGTACTTC
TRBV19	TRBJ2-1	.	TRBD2	CASSTRTSFNNEQFF	TGTGCCAGTAGTACCCGGACTAGCTTCAACAATGAGCAGTTCTTC
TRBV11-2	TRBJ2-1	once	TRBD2	CASSFTRSGTTIRNEQFF	TGTGCCAGCAGCTTTACACGATCCGGGACTACTATAAGGAATGAGCAGTTCTTC
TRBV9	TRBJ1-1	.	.	CASSVDSTAAATEAFF	TGTGCCAGCAGCGTAGACTCCACCGCCGCTGCCACTGAAGCTTTCTTT
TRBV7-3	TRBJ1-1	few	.	CASSLNGGYTEAFF	TGTGCCAGCAGCCTCAACGGGGGTTACACTGAAGCTTTCTTT
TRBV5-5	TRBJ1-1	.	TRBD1	CASSQTAGGGNTEAFF	TGTGCCAGCAGCCAAACCGCCGGAGGGGGCAACACTGAAGCTTTCTTT
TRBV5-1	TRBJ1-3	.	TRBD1	CASSVDGQGAFSGNTIYF	TGCGCCAGCAGCGTGGATGGACAGGGGGCTTTCTCTGGAAACACCATATATTTT
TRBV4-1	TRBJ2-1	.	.	CASSQATSNVGSYNEQFF	TGCGCCAGCAGCCAAGCAACTAGCAATGTGGGTTCCTACAATGAGCAGTTCTTC
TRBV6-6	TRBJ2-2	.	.	CASIDRGSPGELFF	TGTGCCAGCATCGACCGAGGGTCCCCCGGGGAGCTGTTTTTT
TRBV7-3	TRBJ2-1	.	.	CASSIAGRDNEQFF	TGTGCCAGCTCCATCGCGGGAAGGGACAATGAGCAGTTCTTC
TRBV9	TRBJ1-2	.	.	CASSESMTGIYGYTF	TGTGCCAGCAGCGAGTCTATGACGGGAATCTATGGCTACACCTTC
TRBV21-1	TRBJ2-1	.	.	CASSGPGLAGDNEQFF	TGTGCCAGCAGCGGGCCGGGACTAGCGGGAGACAATGAGCAGTTCTTC
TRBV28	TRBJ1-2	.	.	CASSQDNRPRAYGYTF	TGTGCCAGCAGTCAAGACAACCGACCGCGAGCCTATGGCTACACCTTC
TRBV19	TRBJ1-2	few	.	CASSPVNYGYTF	TGTGCCAGCTCCCCAGTGAACTATGGCTACACCTTC
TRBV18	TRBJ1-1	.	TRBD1	CASSTQTGGNTEAFF	TGTGCCAGCTCAACCCAGACAGGGGGGAACACTGAAGCTTTCTTT
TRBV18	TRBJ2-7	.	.	CASSPSDSNYEQYF	TGTGCCAGCTCACCTTCGGACAGCAACTACGAGCAGTACTTC
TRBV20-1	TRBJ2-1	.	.	CSARVNEQFF	TGCAGTGCTAGAGTAAATGAGCAGTTCTTC
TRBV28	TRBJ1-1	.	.	CASSPSHANTEAFF	TGTGCCAGCAGTCCCTCCCACGCGAACACTGAAGCTTTCTTT
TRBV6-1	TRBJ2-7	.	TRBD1	CASSGYGTGSSSSYEQYF	TGTGCCAGCAGTGGATATGGGACAGGTTCGAGTAGCTCCTACGAGCAGTACTTC
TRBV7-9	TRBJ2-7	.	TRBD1	CASSFRSTGDAEQYF	TGTGCCAGCAGCTTCAGGTCTACAGGGGATGCCGAGCAGTACTTC
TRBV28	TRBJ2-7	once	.	CASSFRRPNAVQYF	TGTGCCAGCAGTTTTAGGAGGCCCAACGCTGTGCAGTACTTC
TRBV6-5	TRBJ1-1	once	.	CASSRHGAEGTEAFF	TGTGCCAGCAGCCGTCATGGGGCAGAGGGCACTGAAGCTTTCTTT
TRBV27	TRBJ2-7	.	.	CASSQSWDSPYEQYF	TGTGCCAGCAGTCAATCGTGGGATTCTCCCTACGAGCAGTACTTC
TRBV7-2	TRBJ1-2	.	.	CASSLGVDGYTF	TGTGCCAGCAGCTTGGGGGTGGATGGCTACACCTTC
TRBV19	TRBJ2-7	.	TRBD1	CASSIVGTGVFDEQYF	TGTGCCAGTAGTATTGTCGGGACAGGGGTCTTCGACGAGCAGTACTTC